This T cell receptor beta chain was identified in a study of blood T cell repertoires in COVID-19. Between the trimmed V and J ends, which lost 0 bases and 3 bases, there was a span of 11 bases. Germline V lookup: CDR1 SGHDT, CDR2 YYEEEE. The length of the CDR3 is 15 residues. Clones were sequenced by immunoSEQ multiplex PCR, and TCRdb holds only the in-frame ones, with some missing. The repertoire includes 120,000 to 150,000 clones, about 87% of them detected once, and approximately 10% sits in the top ten. The clonotype originates from a man aged 60 to 75 with active or convalescent COVID-19. The chain has TRBV5-6 and TRBJ2-3; D is possibly TRBD1 (7 bases). The sample was peripheral blood. The CDR3 sequence is CASSLVRGETDTQYF. The CDR3 DNA follows: TGTGCCAGCAGCTTGGTCAGGGGGGAGACAGATACGCAGTATTTT.